A single sample gave rise to the 30 T cell receptor beta chains below, sequenced in a study of molecular identifiers for immune sequencing clone quantification. From the PCR reads, TCRdb called clonotypes with MiXCR, one entry per CDR3 protein. The sample yields about 300,000 distinct CDR3 sequences, 20% to 25% seen once. The material sequenced was naive CD8+ T cells from blood, with Jurkat cell RNA spiked in. Subset: FACS-sorted CD8+CD4-CCR7+CD45RA+ naive T cells. Receptors were obtained from a human donor in good health. Some libraries in this study had Jurkat cell RNA spiked in.

The chain joins TRBV5-1 to TRBJ2-7; D might be TRBD2 (7 bases). Deletions cut 2 bases from V and 0 bases from J, with 12 bases between. Germline-derived CDR1 and CDR2 are SGHRS and YFSETQ. The CDR3 has 15 residues. The CDR3 loop reads CASSLIGGPSYEQYF. CDR3 coding DNA: TGCGCCAGCAGCTTAATCGGGGGGCCCTCCTACGAGCAGTACTTC.

Note on this clonotype: At one of its ends the junction is not consistent with the germline gene, which may arise from a read error. The chain has TRBV7-9 and TRBJ2-3; tentative D call: TRBD1 (7 bases). Germline assignment: CDR1 SEHNR and CDR2 FQNEAQ (reference sequence). This CDR3 region has 19 residues. CDR3 bases: TGTGCCAGCAGCTCGCGAGGATACAGGGGAATAACTAGCACAGGTACGCAGTATTTT. Translating gives CASSSRGYRGITSTGTQYF.

The rearrangement links TRBV6-5 to TRBJ2-7; TRBD2 is a possible D gene (5 bases). Trimming took off 4 bases at V and 5 bases at J, with 15 bases between the two ends. Germline lookup yields CDR1 MNHEY and CDR2 SVGAGI. The CDR3 totals 14 residues. The CDR3 DNA reads TGTGCCAGCAGTTTAGCGTGGGGAGCTGACGAGCAGTACTTC. Translation: CASSLAWGADEQYF.

The chain combines TRBV19 with TRBJ2-1, with D unclear. Germline CDR1 LNHDA, CDR2 SQIVND (reference sequence). Trimming stripped 4 bases from V and 7 bases from J, with 5 bases between. The length of the CDR3 is 11 residues. The CDR3 here is CASSKANEQFF. Here the CDR3 DNA reads TGTGCCAGTAGTAAGGCAAATGAGCAGTTCTTC.

This clonotype was seen more than once but under ten times. The chain employs TRBV5-4 and TRBJ2-3, with D perhaps TRBD2 (6 bases). CDR3 size: 15 residues. Germline CDR1 is SGHNT and CDR2 is YYREEE (reference sequence). V was cut by 2 bases and J by 3 bases, with 13 bases left in between. This CDR3 is CASSFFYRGTDTQYF. CDR3 DNA: TGTGCCAGCAGCTTCTTTTACCGGGGGACAGATACGCAGTATTTT.

This chain connects TRBV24-1 to TRBJ2-1; D is possibly TRBD1 or TRBD2 (6 bases each). CDR3 length: 16 amino acids. V gave up 3 bases and J gave up 4 bases, with 15 bases separating them. Germline V gives CDR1 KGHDR, CDR2 SFDVKD. CDR3 nucleotide sequence: TGTGCCACCAGTGATCCTACAGGGACTTCTTACAATGAGCAGTTCTTC. Amino acids: CATSDPTGTSYNEQFF.

This clonotype has more than one count but fewer than ten. The V and J genes are TRBV4-3 and TRBJ2-7; D is tentatively TRBD1 or TRBD2 (5 bases each). V dropped 1 base and J dropped 3 bases, with 10 bases sitting between them. The CDR3 spans 14 residues. CDR1 LGHNA and CDR2 YSLEER come from the germline V gene. The CDR3 loop reads CASSQGRDGYEQYF. The CDR3 DNA reads TGCGCCAGCAGCCAAGGTCGGGACGGCTACGAGCAGTACTTC.

This clonotype was seen many times. Here the CDR3 reads CASSELGVSNSPLHF. Here the CDR3 DNA reads TGTGCCAGCAGTGAATTGGGGGTTTCCAATTCACCCCTCCACTTT. V usage is TRBV25-1 and J usage is TRBJ1-6, with D perhaps matching TRBD1 (5 bases). V was trimmed by 1 base and J by 7 bases, leaving 11 bases between them. The CDR3 is made up of 15 amino acids. Germline V gene data show CDR1 as MGHDK and CDR2 as SYGVNS.

For this clonotype: A much larger clone is a single base away; this may be a read error. V is TRBV7-9 and J is TRBJ2-3; D gene unclear. This CDR3 region has 16 residues. Germline loops: CDR1 SEHNR, CDR2 FQNEAQ (reference sequence). The CDR3 here is CARSLGVSRSTDTQYF. The CDR3 DNA follows: TGTGCCAGAAGCTTAGGAGTCTCGCGGAGCACAGATACGCAGTATTTT.

This clonotype was counted many times. The rearrangement uses TRBV10-3 and TRBJ1-1; D is unclear. The germline V gene has CDR1 ENHRY and CDR2 SYGVKD. With 8 bases removed from V and 4 bases from J, the gap between germline ends came to 11 bases. CDR3 length equals 12 residues. The CDR3 spells CAIGVFGTEAFF. In nucleotides, the CDR3 is TGTGCCATCGGGGTGTTCGGCACTGAAGCTTTCTTT.

This clonotype was observed a handful of times. The rearrangement joins TRBV4-1 to TRBJ2-1; the match to TRBD2 covers 12 bases. CDR1 MGHRA and CDR2 YSYEKL come from the germline V gene. Unmatched junction bases numbered 10, after V lost 0 bases and J lost 7 bases. This CDR3 has 18 residues. The CDR3 here is CASSQDSPSGGGWNEQFF. CDR3 coding DNA: TGCGCCAGCAGCCAAGATTCTCCTAGCGGGGGGGGGTGGAATGAGCAGTTCTTC.

There are many counts of this clonotype. V is TRBV11-2 and J is TRBJ2-7; D is possibly TRBD1 or TRBD2 (5 bases each). Trimming pared 1 base from V and 7 bases from J, leaving 11 bases between. CDR1 SGHAT and CDR2 FQNNGV come from the germline V gene. This CDR3 comprises 13 residues. CDR3 bases: TGTGCCAGCAGCTTAGGGGACGGCCTGGAGCAGTACTTC. It specifies CASSLGDGLEQYF.

Regarding this clonotype: A read error may be the cause here, since a much bigger clone is one base away. Since no conserved phenylalanine or tryptophan closes the CDR3, a read error is the likely cause. The rearrangement joins TRBV5-1 to TRBJ2-5; 7 bases align to TRBD1. CDR3 length equals 15 residues. Trimming cost V 1 base and J 1 base; bases outside gene matches: 4. Germline assignment: CDR1 SGHRS and CDR2 YFSETQ. This CDR3 is CASSLYGTAQETQYS. In DNA, the CDR3 is TGCGCCAGCAGCTTGTACGGGACAGCCCAAGAGACCCAGTACTCC.

This clonotype was counted only a few times. V gene TRBV30 combines with J gene TRBJ2-6, with D maybe TRBD2 (5 bases). CDR1 is GTSNPN, CDR2 SVGIG, per germline (reference sequence). This CDR3 comprises 17 residues. The V and J ends lost 1 base and 0 bases respectively, with 13 bases between them. The CDR3 sequence: CAWSALGLLSGANVLTF. The CDR3 DNA is TGTGCCTGGAGTGCATTAGGACTTCTCTCTGGGGCCAACGTCCTGACTTTC.

On this clonotype itself: This may be a read error: a much more frequent sequence differs by one nucleotide. The chain combines TRBV11-1 with TRBJ2-7; perhaps TRBD2 as D (5 bases). The germline CDR1 and CDR2 sequences are SGHAT and FQDESV (reference sequence). The CDR3 runs to 15 residues. CDR3: CASSLAASPFHEQCF. The CDR3 nucleotides read TGTGCCAGCAGCTTAGCGGCTAGCCCATTCCACGAGCAGTGCTTC.

This clonotype was observed at least ten times. The chain employs TRBV6-1 and TRBJ2-2; D ambiguous. Per the germline V gene, CDR1 is MNHNS and CDR2 is SASEGT. This CDR3 has 15 amino acids. V gave up 4 bases and J gave up 7 bases, with 16 bases separating them. The CDR3 protein is CASSGAPLLDGELFF. CDR3 nucleotides: TGTGCCAGCAGTGGGGCCCCCCTCTTGGACGGGGAGCTGTTTTTT.

This clonotype was observed at least ten times. The V gene is TRBV27, the J gene TRBJ2-5; 8 bases align to TRBD1. V gave up 5 bases and J gave up 3 bases; unmatched junction bases: 11. This CDR3 region has 16 residues. Germline CDR1 is MNHEY and CDR2 is SMNVEV (reference sequence). In nucleotides, the CDR3 is TGTGCCAGCAGTCCCCTACAGACAGGGGAAGAAGAGACCCAGTACTTC. This gives the protein CASSPLQTGEEETQYF.

This clonotype appeared a few times. The V gene is TRBV11-2, the J gene TRBJ1-5; D is uncertain. The germline V gene encodes CDR1 SGHAT and CDR2 FQNNGV. The CDR3 sequence is 8 residues long. Trimming took 9 bases from V and 8 from J, leaving 2 bases between them. The CDR3, as DNA: TGTGCCAGGGAGCCCCAGCATTTT. Amino acids: CAREPQHF.

For the CDR3, the DNA is TGTGCCAGCAGTTGGGGACAGGACGGTCAGCCCCAGCATTTT. This sequence encodes CASSWGQDGQPQHF. The rearrangement links TRBV6-2 or TRBV6-3 to TRBJ1-5; TRBD1 aligns across 8 bases. The J segment lost 6 bases and the V segment lost 4 bases, leaving 5 bases of the junction unmatched. CDR1 and CDR2 (germline): MNHEY, SVGEGT. This CDR3 region has 14 residues.

This clonotype was counted at least ten times. One end of the junction is discordant with germline, which a read error may explain. This chain uses TRBV27 with TRBJ1-1; D gene uncertain. This CDR3 spans 13 amino acids. From germline, CDR1 is MNHEY and CDR2 SMNVEV (reference sequence). In nucleotides, the CDR3 is TGCGCCAGCAGCCGGACGGAGAACACTGAAGCTTTCTTT. Its protein product is CASSRTENTEAFF.

This clonotype was detected a few times. The gene calls are TRBV29-1 and TRBJ2-7, with 7 bases identical to TRBD1. The junction had 7 bases not matched to a gene; V was cut back by 6 bases and J by 5 bases. The germline V gene has CDR1 SQVTM and CDR2 ANQGSEA. The CDR3 is 12 amino acids. The CDR3 spells CSVGTANHEQYF. CDR3 DNA: TGCAGCGTCGGGACAGCCAACCACGAGCAGTACTTC.

This chain uses TRBV27 with TRBJ2-7; D ambiguous. The CDR3 covers 14 residues. Germline V lookup: CDR1 MNHEY, CDR2 SMNVEV (reference sequence). The V gene lost 0 bases and the J gene lost 5 bases, with 11 bases spanning the gap. This CDR3 is CASSLSRPGNEQYF. In DNA, the CDR3 is TGTGCCAGCAGTTTATCCCGTCCTGGGAACGAGCAGTACTTC.

On this clonotype itself: One junction end disagrees with the germline gene, perhaps due to a read error. The chain employs TRBV27 and TRBJ2-2; D perhaps matches TRBD2 (5 bases). CDR1 MNHEY and CDR2 SMNVEV come from the germline V gene (reference sequence). This CDR3 has 14 residues. CDR3 bases: TGTGCCAGCAGTTCAAGACCGATTTCCGGGAAGCTGTTTTTT. Protein product: CASSSRPISGKLFF.

This clonotype was seen ten or more times. The rearrangement uses TRBV30 and TRBJ1-1, with 12 bases aligning to TRBD1. CDR1 and CDR2 (germline): GTSNPN, SVGIG (reference sequence). CDR3 length equals 17 residues. Trimming took 0 bases from V and 1 from J; bases not matched to a gene: 6. CDR3 DNA: TGTGCCTGGAGTGTACCGGGACAGGGGGCTTCGAACACTGAAGCTTTCTTT. Protein sequence: CAWSVPGQGASNTEAFF.

The sample holds many counts of this clonotype. CDR3 loop: CATSLTVGVPMNTEAFF. The CDR3 DNA reads as TGTGCCACCAGCCTGACTGTTGGAGTTCCCATGAACACTGAAGCTTTCTTT. V is TRBV15 and J is TRBJ1-1; D not certain. The CDR3 consists of 17 residues. Trimming shortened V by 5 bases and J by 0 bases, and 19 bases separated the two germline ends. Germline values: CDR1 LNHNV, CDR2 YYDKDF (reference sequence).

Of note for this clonotype: A much larger clone lies one base from this, so it may be a read error. V and J are TRBV4-3 and TRBJ2-3, with D perhaps matching TRBD2 (6 bases). CDR3 size: 15 residues. Per the germline V gene, CDR1 is LGHNA and CDR2 is YSLEER. V was pared by 3 bases and J by 4 bases, with 14 bases between. The CDR3 sequence is CASSQTSPSADTQYF. As DNA, the CDR3 is TGCGCCAGCAGCCAGACTAGTCCTAGCGCAGATACGCAGTATTTT.

This clonotype appeared many times. This chain links TRBV6-1 with TRBJ1-2, with D perhaps TRBD1 (6 bases). Germline CDR1 reads MNHNS; CDR2 reads SASEGT. The CDR3 is 16 amino acids. Trimming took 3 bases from V and 4 from J, leaving 18 bases between them. CDR3 nucleotides: TGTGCCAGCAGTGATGGGACACTCGTCCCTCCCTATGGCTACACCTTC. It specifies CASSDGTLVPPYGYTF.

Notes on this clonotype: This may stem from a read error, because a much larger clone lies one nucleotide away. A read error is likely, as this CDR3 ends without the conserved phenylalanine or tryptophan. V and J are TRBV11-2 and TRBJ2-3; D not resolved. This CDR3 contains 14 residues. Germline V gene lookup returns CDR1 SGHAT and CDR2 FQNNGV. V was cut by 3 bases and J by 2 bases, with 9 bases left in between. CDR3 protein: CASSFPSLTDTQYL. DNA of the CDR3: TGTGCCAGCAGCTTCCCTAGTCTCACAGATACGCAGTATTTG.

In this sample, this clonotype turned up many times. This chain connects TRBV12-3 or TRBV12-4 to TRBJ1-1; 7 bases are a match to TRBD1. The CDR3 loop spans 14 amino acids. Trimming took 6 bases from V and 5 from J; bases not matched to a gene: 9. This chain's CDR3 is CASRRGGGITEAFF. DNA of the CDR3: TGTGCCAGCAGAAGAGGGGGCGGCATTACTGAAGCTTTCTTT.

There are many counts of this clonotype. This chain connects TRBV7-9 to TRBJ1-1; a possible D gene is TRBD1 (5 bases). Between the trimmed V and J ends, which lost 3 bases and 8 bases, there was a span of 16 bases. CDR3 size: 14 residues. The germline gives CDR1 SEHNR, CDR2 FQNEAQ (reference sequence). The CDR3 spells CASSFVVGGTEAFF. Here the CDR3 DNA reads TGTGCCAGCAGCTTCGTTGTTGGGGGTACGGAAGCTTTCTTT.